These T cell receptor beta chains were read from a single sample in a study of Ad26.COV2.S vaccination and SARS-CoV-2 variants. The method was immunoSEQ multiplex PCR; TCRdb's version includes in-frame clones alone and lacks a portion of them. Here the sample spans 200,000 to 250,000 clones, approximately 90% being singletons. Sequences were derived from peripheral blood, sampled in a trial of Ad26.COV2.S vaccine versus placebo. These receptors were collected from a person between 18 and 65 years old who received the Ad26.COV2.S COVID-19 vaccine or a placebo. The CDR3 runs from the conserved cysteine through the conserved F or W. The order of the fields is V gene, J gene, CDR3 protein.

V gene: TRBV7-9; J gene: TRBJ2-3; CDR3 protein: CASSAATGGRTDTQYF
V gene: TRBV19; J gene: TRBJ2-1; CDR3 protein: CASTSGNEQFF
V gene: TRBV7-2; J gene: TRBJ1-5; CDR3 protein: CASSLAGQGGQPQHF
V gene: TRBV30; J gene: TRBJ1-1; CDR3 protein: CAWSPGRTEAFF
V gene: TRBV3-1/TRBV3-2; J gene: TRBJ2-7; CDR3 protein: CASSHQDRGSGEQYF
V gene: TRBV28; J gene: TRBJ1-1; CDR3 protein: CASSVVPGNTEAFF
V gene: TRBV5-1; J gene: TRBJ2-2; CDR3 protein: CASSLREGRAGELFF
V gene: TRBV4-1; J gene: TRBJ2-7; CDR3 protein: CASSRGQGVEQYF
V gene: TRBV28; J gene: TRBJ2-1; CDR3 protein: CASSLPLDNEQFF
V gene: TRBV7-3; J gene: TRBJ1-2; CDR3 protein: CASSLSPGDVGGYTF
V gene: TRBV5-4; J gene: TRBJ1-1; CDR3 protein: CASSFGSGRAKTEAFF
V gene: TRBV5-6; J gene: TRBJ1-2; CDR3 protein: CASSDGLGNAYGYTF
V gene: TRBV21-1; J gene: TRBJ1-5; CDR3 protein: CASSTTAKDSNQPQHF
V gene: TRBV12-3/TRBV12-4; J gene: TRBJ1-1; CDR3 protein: CATAGAGNTEAFF
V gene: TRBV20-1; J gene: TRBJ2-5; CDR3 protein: CSARTRETQYF
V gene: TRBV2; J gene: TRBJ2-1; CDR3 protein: CASSGLLGGNEQFF
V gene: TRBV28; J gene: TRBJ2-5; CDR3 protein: CASNWGGETQYF
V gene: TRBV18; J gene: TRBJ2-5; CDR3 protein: CASSPSPPGQGETQYF
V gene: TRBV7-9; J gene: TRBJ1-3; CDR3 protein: CASSPSRGAQGNTIYF
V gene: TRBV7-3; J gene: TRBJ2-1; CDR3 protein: CASSLTSGSHNEQFF
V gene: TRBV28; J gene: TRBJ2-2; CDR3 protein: CASSRPGPGELFF
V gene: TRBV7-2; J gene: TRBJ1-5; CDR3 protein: CASSQGALGNQPQHF
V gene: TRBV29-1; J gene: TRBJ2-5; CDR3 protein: CSVRQGLQETQYF